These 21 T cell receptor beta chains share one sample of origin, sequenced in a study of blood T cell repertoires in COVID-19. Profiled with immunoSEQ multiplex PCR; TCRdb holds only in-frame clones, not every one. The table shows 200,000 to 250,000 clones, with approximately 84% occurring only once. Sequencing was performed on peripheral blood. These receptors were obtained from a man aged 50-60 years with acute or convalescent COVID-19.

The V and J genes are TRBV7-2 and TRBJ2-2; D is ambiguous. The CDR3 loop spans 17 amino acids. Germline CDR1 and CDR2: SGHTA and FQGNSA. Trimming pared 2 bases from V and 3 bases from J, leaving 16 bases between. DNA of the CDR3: TGTGCCAGCAGCTTACTTCCTCCGGTGGTGCACACCGGGGAGCTGTTTTTT. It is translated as CASSLLPPVVHTGELFF. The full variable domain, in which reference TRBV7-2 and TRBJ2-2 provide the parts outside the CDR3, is GAGVSQSPSNKVTEKGKDVELRCDPISGHTALYWYRQSLGQGLEFLIYFQGNSAPDKSGLPSDRFSAERTGGSVSTLTIQRTQQEDSAVYLCASSLLPPVVHTGELFFGEGSRLTVL.

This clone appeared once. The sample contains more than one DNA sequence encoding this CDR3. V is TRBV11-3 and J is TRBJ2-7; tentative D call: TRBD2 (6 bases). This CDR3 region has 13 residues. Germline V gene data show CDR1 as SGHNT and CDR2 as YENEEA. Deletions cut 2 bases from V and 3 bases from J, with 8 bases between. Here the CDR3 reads CASSLSRGYEQYF. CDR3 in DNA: TGTGCCAGCAGCTTATCGCGGGGCTACGAGCAGTACTTC.

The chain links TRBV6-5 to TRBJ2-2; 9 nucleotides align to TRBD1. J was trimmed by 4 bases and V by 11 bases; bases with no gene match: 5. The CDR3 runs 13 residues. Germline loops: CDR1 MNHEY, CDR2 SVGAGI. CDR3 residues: CAGGTGFTGELFF. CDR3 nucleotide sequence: TGTGCCGGGGGGACAGGGTTCACCGGGGAGCTGTTTTTT.

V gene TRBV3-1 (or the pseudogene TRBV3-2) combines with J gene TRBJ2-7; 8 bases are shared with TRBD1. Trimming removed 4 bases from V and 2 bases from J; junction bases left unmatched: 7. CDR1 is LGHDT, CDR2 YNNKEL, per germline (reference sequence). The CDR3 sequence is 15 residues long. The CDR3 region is CASSPQTGETYEQYF. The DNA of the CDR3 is TGTGCCAGCAGCCCACAGACAGGGGAAACCTACGAGCAGTACTTC.

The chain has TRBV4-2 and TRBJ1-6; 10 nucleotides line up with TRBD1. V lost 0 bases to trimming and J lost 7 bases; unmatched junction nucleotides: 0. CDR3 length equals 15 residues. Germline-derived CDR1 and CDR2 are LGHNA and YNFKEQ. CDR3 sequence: CASSQEDRGNSPLHF. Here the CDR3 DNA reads TGTGCCAGCAGCCAAGAGGACAGGGGGAATTCACCCCTCCACTTT.

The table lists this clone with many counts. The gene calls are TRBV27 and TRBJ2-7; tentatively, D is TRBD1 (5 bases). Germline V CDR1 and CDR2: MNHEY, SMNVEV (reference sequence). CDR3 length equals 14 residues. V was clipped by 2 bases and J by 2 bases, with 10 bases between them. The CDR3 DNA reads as TGTGCCAGCAGTTTAGTAGCAGGGACCTACGAGCAGTACTTC. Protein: CASSLVAGTYEQYF.

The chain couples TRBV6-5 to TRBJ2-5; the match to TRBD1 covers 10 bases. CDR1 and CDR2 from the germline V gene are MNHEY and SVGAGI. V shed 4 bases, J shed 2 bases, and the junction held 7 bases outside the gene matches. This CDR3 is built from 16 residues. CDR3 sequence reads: CASSWNRDRGQETQYF. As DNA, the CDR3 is TGTGCCAGCAGTTGGAACCGGGACAGGGGACAAGAGACCCAGTACTTC.

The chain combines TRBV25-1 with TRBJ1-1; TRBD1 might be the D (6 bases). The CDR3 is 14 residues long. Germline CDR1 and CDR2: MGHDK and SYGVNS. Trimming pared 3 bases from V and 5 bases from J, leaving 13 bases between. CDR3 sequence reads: CASSDRNRVTEAFF. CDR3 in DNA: TGTGCCAGCAGTGATCGAAACAGGGTTACTGAAGCTTTCTTT.

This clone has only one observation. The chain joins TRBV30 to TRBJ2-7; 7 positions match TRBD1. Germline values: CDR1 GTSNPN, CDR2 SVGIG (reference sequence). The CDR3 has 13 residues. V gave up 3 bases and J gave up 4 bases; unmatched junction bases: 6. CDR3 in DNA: TGTGCCTGGAGCCAGACAGGGTGGTACGAGCAGTACTTC. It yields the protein CAWSQTGWYEQYF.

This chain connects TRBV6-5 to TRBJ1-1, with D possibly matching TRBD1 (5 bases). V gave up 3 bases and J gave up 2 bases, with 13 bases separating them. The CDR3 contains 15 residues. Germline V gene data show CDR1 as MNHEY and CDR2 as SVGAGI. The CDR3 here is CASSYVGGFNTEAFF. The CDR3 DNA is TGTGCCAGCAGTTATGTGGGGGGATTTAACACTGAAGCTTTCTTT.

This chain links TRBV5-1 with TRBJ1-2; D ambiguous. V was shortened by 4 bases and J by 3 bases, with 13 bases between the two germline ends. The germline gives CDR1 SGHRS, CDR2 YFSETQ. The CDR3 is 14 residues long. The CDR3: CASSPARRDYGYTF. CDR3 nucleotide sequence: TGCGCCAGCAGCCCCGCGCGTCGGGACTATGGCTACACCTTC.

Written as DNA, the CDR3 is TGTGCCAGCAGCTTACAGCCCGGGGACACTGAAGCTTTCTTT. Encoded protein: CASSLQPGDTEAFF. J is TRBJ1-1 and V is TRBV7-3; no reliable D call. Per the germline V gene, CDR1 is SGHTA and CDR2 is FQGTGA. The V gene lost 2 bases and the J gene lost 3 bases, with 10 bases spanning the gap. The CDR3 has 14 residues.

CDR3 DNA sequence: TGTGCCAGCAGCTTAGGCCTGGACAGAACAGACGAGCAGTACTTC. It specifies CASSLGLDRTDEQYF. The chain combines TRBV13 with TRBJ2-7; D possibly corresponds to TRBD1 (6 bases). Germline values: CDR1 PRHDT, CDR2 FYEKMQ (reference sequence). The CDR3 has 15 residues. Trimming pared 0 bases from V and 5 bases from J, leaving 14 bases between.

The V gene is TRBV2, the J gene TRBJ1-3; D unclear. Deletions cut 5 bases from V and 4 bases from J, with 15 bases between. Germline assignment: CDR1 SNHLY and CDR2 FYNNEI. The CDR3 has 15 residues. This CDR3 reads CASSMAAYPGNTIYF. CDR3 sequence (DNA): TGTGCCAGCAGTATGGCAGCGTACCCAGGAAACACCATATATTTT.

In nucleotides, the CDR3 is TGTGCCAGCAGCCGCCGGGTGAGTCGGGGCTATGGCTACACCTTC. Protein product: CASSRRVSRGYGYTF. The gene calls are TRBV6-6 and TRBJ1-2; unclear D gene. From germline, CDR1 is MNHNY and CDR2 SVGAGI (reference sequence). There are 15 residues in the CDR3. V lost 6 bases and J 4 bases, leaving 18 bases between the germline ends.

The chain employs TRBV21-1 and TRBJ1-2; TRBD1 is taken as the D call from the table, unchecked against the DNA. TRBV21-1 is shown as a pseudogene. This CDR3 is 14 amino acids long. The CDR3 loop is CASSKTETNYGYTF. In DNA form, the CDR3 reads TGTGCCAGCAGCAAGACAGAGACTAACTATGGCTACACCTTC.

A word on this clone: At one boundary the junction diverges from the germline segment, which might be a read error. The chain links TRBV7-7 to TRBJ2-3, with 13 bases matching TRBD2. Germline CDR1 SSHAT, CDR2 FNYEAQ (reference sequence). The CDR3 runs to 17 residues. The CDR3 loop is CASSPGLAGAGTDTQYF. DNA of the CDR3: TGTGCTAGCAGCCCAGGACTAGCGGGGGCCGGCACAGATACGCAGTATTTT.

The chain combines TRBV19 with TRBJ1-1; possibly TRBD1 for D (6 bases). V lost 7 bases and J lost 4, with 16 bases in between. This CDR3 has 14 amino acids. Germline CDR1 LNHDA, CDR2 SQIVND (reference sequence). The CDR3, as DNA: TGTGCCAGTATCTATAGGGGCAGGGGCACTGAAGCTTTCTTT. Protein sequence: CASIYRGRGTEAFF.

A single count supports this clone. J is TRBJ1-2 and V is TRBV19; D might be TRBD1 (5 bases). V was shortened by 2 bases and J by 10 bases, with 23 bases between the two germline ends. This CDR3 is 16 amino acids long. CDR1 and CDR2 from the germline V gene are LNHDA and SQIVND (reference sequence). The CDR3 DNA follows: TGTGCCAGTAGTATATGGGGGGAGGGACTTGAGCTGGACTACACCTTC. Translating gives CASSIWGEGLELDYTF.

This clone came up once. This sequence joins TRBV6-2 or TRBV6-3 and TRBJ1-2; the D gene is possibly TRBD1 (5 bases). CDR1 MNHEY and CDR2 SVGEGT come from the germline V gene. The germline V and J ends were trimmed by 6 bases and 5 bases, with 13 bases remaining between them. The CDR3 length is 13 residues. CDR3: CASSPWGDYGYTF. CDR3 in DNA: TGTGCCAGCAGCCCCTGGGGGGATTATGGCTACACCTTC.

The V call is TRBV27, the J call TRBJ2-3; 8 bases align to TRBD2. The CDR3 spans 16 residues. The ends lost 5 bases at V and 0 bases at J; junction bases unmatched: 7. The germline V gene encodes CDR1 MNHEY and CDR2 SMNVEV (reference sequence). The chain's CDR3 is CASSPPGLVSTDTQYF. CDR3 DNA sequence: TGTGCCAGCAGTCCGCCGGGACTAGTTAGCACAGATACGCAGTATTTT.